Listed below are T cell receptor beta chains from one sample, sequenced in a study of T-cell memory formation after mild COVID-19. TCRdb used MiXCR to reprocess the 5' RACE reads, holding one entry per CDR3 protein. The sample carries fewer than 650,000 distinct CDR3 sequences, around a sixth recorded once. Sequenced input: PBMCs or a T cell subset sorted from them (not recorded which). Receptor source: an adult woman who had mild COVID-19 (a few samples of this study predate the infection). Cell type and time point are not known. Both conserved end residues are part of each CDR3. D genes are given only for firm matches. The size field is filled for only some rows; it gives once, few, many or a size class.

v_gene	abundance	j_gene	d_gene	len	CDR3nt	CDR3aa
TRBV5-1	few	TRBJ2-7	-	17	TGCGCCAGCAGCTCTCCCCAGCGGGGACAGATCTACTACGAGCAGTACTTC	CASSSPQRGQIYYEQYF
TRBV11-2	few	TRBJ1-5	-	15	TGTGCCAGCAGCTCGATAATAGGCAGCAATCAGCCCCAGCATTTT	CASSSIIGSNQPQHF
TRBV2	-	TRBJ1-4	-	17	TGTGCCAGCAGTGACTCCCTCTTTGGCAGCCTCAATGAAAAACTGTTTTTT	CASSDSLFGSLNEKLFF
TRBV4-3	-	TRBJ1-6	-	16	TGCGCCAGCAGCCAAGATCGTGGGGCGGCTGGGTCACCCCTCCACTTT	CASSQDRGAAGSPLHF
TRBV20-1	few	TRBJ2-2	TRBD2	15	TGCAGTGCGCCACTAGCGGGAGTTTACACCGGGGAGCTGTTTTTT	CSAPLAGVYTGELFF
TRBV2	-	TRBJ1-3	-	15	TGTGCCAGCAGCACAGGGATTACTACTGGAAACACCATATATTTT	CASSTGITTGNTIYF
TRBV5-1	few	TRBJ1-2	-	14	TGCGCCAGCAGCTCCGGACAGACCGGGACTGGCTACACCTTC	CASSSGQTGTGYTF
TRBV27	few	TRBJ2-7	TRBD2	15	TGTGCCAGCAGAGTCGGACTAGCGAGCTCCTACGAGCAGTACTTC	CASRVGLASSYEQYF
TRBV15	few	TRBJ2-1	TRBD1	16	TGTGCCACCAGCAGAGACCTGATGACAGGGCGTAATGAGCAGTTCTTC	CATSRDLMTGRNEQFF
TRBV20-1	-	TRBJ2-1	TRBD1	14	TGCAGTGCTAAGGACAGGGGAACCGACAATGAGCAGTTCTTC	CSAKDRGTDNEQFF
TRBV6-6	-	TRBJ2-2	-	17	TGTGCCAGCAGGCGTCAGGGGGGCGGAATTTACACCGGGGAGCTGTTTTTT	CASRRQGGGIYTGELFF
TRBV5-6	-	TRBJ2-1	TRBD2	15	TGTGCCAGCAGCCCGGCGGGGGGGCCTTCGAATGAGCAGTTCTTC	CASSPAGGPSNEQFF
TRBV20-1	few	TRBJ1-4	-	14	TGCAGTGGAAGCTTGGGGGCAACTAATGAAAAACTGTTTTTT	CSGSLGATNEKLFF
TRBV28	-	TRBJ1-2	-	18	TGTGCCAGCCGGTCCACAGCAACAGGGAATCAAATACGCTATGGCTACACCTTC	CASRSTATGNQIRYGYTF
TRBV6-5	few	TRBJ2-1	-	13	TGTGCCAGCAGTTACGACCGGGGATTCGAGCAGTTCTTC	CASSYDRGFEQFF
TRBV12-3/TRBV12-4	few	TRBJ1-3	-	15	TGTGCCAGCAGTCCCTGGGATTCCTCTGGAAACACCATATATTTT	CASSPWDSSGNTIYF
TRBV13	-	TRBJ2-2	-	14	TGTGCCAGTTCGGGGGACATGAACACCGGGGAGCTGTTTTTT	CASSGDMNTGELFF
TRBV24-1	-	TRBJ1-1	-	12	TGTGCCACCAGTGCGGACAACACTGAAGCTTTCTTT	CATSADNTEAFF
TRBV2	many	TRBJ2-5	-	13	TGTGCCAGCAGTGGGGACTGGGAAGAGACCCAGTACTTC	CASSGDWEETQYF
TRBV7-2	few	TRBJ1-1	-	13	TGTGCCAGCAGCTCCACAGTGAACACTGAAGCTTTCTTT	CASSSTVNTEAFF
TRBV2	few	TRBJ1-2	TRBD1	14	TGTGCCACTTTTCAACAGGGGGATTTTGGAGGCTACACCTTC	CATFQQGDFGGYTF
TRBV7-8	few	TRBJ1-5	TRBD1	14	TGTGCCAGCAGCTTTACAGGGGATTGGCAGCCCCAGCATTTT	CASSFTGDWQPQHF
TRBV29-1	-	TRBJ2-3	-	12	TGCAGCGTTGTTCTCAGCACAGATACGCAGTATTTT	CSVVLSTDTQYF
TRBV29-1	-	TRBJ1-5	-	13	TGCAGCGCAATTCGGGACGGCAATCAGCCCCAGCATTTT	CSAIRDGNQPQHF
TRBV29-1	-	TRBJ2-2	-	12	TGCAGCGTTAGGGTGCCAGCCGGGGAGCTGTTTTTT	CSVRVPAGELFF
TRBV7-2	-	TRBJ1-1	-	13	TGTGCCAGCTCCCGTCCGGTGAACACTGAAGCTTTCTTT	CASSRPVNTEAFF
TRBV29-1	-	TRBJ2-7	TRBD2	13	TGCAGCGTTGAGGGTAGCGGGAGTTACGAGCAGTACTTC	CSVEGSGSYEQYF
TRBV4-1	few	TRBJ1-4	-	13	TGCGCCAGCAGCCAAGCGGACAGCCACCCACTGTTTTTT	CASSQADSHPLFF
TRBV6-5	-	TRBJ1-5	-	13	TGTGCCAGCGCAGGCGGTATGGGTCAGCCCCAGCATTTT	CASAGGMGQPQHF
TRBV3-1	-	TRBJ2-2	-	14	TGTGCCAGCAGCCAAGAGTCCGTCACCGGGGAGCTGTTTTTT	CASSQESVTGELFF
TRBV7-3	few	TRBJ2-3	-	15	TGTGCCAGCAGCTTTGGAGCTATCGGGGCAGATACGCAGTATTTT	CASSFGAIGADTQYF
TRBV7-3	few	TRBJ2-3	-	13	TGTGCCAGCAGCTTTAGCCCCACAGATACGCAGTATTTT	CASSFSPTDTQYF
TRBV20-1	-	TRBJ2-3	TRBD2	15	TGCAGTGCTAGAGAGGGCGGGAGTGGGACAGATACGCAGTATTTT	CSAREGGSGTDTQYF
TRBV9	few	TRBJ2-1	TRBD2	16	TGTGCCAGCAGCGTATCGGCTAGCGGGGAATGGAATGAGCAGTTCTTC	CASSVSASGEWNEQFF
TRBV10-3	-	TRBJ2-5	TRBD2	13	TGTGCCATCAGAGGACTAGCTGGGGAGACCCAGTACTTC	CAIRGLAGETQYF
TRBV12-3/TRBV12-4	few	TRBJ1-2	-	14	TGTGCCAGCAGACCCGGGGAGATGAGTAATGGCTACACCTTC	CASRPGEMSNGYTF
TRBV2	-	TRBJ2-5	-	14	TGTGCCAGCAGTGATCAAGGACCGTATAAGACCCAGTACTTC	CASSDQGPYKTQYF
TRBV28	-	TRBJ2-3	-	18	TGTGCCAGCAGACGGAGAGAGGGAGAGGTCTCGGGCTCAGATACGCAGTATTTT	CASRRREGEVSGSDTQYF
TRBV23-1	-	TRBJ1-5	-	16	TGCGCCAGCAGTCATTGGGGGTGGGGGGGTCATCAGCCCCAGCATTTT	CASSHWGWGGHQPQHF